This T cell receptor beta chain originates from a study of T cells in Graves' hyperthyroidism and ophthalmopathy. RNA transcripts were the template for amplifying TCR beta CDR3 regions. With the HTBI primer set, the TCR CDR3 went through a first round of RT-PCR. TCRdb ran MiXCR on the multiplex PCR reads and lists one entry per CDR3 protein. This table holds 300,000 or so distinct CDR3 sequences, about 20% found once. The CDR3 has 14 amino acids. After removal of 6 bases from V and 2 bases from J, the junction contained 4 bases not matched to a gene. The germline CDR1 and CDR2 sequences are MNHNS and SASEGT. Comments on this clonotype: Its antigen is still unknown.

Notes on the study in general: Also found in blood were most expanded thyroid clonotypes above 0.001.

Sequencing was done on a sample of blood. The TCR sequence derives from a woman aged 45-65 years with Graves' hyperthyroidism. The rearrangement joins TRBV6-1 to TRBJ2-1, with 7 bases aligning to TRBD2. CDR3 region: CASRAGRAYNEQFF. As DNA, the CDR3 is TGTGCCAGCAGAGCGGGGAGGGCCTACAATGAGCAGTTCTTC.